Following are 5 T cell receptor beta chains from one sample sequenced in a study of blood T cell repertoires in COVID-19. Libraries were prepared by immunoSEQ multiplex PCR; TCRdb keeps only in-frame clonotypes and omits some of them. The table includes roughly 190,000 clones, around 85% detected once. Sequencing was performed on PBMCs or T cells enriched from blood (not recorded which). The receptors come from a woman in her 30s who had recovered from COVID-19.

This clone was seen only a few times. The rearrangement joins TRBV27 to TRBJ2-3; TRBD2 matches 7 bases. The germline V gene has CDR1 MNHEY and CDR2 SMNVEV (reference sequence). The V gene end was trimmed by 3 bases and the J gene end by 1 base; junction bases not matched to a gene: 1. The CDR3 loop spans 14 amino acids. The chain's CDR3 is CASSFLAGTDTQYF. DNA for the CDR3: TGTGCCAGCAGTTTTCTAGCGGGCACAGATACGCAGTATTTT.

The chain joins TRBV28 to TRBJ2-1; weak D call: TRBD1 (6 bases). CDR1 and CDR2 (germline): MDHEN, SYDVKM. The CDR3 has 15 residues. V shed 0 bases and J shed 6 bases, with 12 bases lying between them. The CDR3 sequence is CASSLWGAQGNEQFF. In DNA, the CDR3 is TGTGCCAGCAGTTTATGGGGGGCTCAGGGCAATGAGCAGTTCTTC.

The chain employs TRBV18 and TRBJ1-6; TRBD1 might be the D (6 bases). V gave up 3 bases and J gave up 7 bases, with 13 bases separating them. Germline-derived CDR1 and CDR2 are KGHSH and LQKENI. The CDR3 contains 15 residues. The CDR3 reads CASSPWKDRNSPLHF. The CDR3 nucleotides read TGTGCCAGCTCACCCTGGAAAGACAGGAATTCACCCCTCCACTTT.

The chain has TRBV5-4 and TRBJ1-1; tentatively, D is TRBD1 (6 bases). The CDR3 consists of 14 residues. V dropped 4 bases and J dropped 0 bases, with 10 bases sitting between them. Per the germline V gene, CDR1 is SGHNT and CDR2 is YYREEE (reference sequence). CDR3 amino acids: CASSKDRLNTEAFF. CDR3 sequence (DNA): TGTGCCAGCAGCAAAGACAGGCTGAACACTGAAGCTTTCTTT.

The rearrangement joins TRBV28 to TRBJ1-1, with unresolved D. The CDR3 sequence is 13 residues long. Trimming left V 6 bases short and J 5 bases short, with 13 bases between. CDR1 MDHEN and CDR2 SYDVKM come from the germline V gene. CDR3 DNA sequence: TGTGCCAGCAGCTCCTTTGTTGTAACTGAAGCTTTCTTT. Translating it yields CASSSFVVTEAFF.